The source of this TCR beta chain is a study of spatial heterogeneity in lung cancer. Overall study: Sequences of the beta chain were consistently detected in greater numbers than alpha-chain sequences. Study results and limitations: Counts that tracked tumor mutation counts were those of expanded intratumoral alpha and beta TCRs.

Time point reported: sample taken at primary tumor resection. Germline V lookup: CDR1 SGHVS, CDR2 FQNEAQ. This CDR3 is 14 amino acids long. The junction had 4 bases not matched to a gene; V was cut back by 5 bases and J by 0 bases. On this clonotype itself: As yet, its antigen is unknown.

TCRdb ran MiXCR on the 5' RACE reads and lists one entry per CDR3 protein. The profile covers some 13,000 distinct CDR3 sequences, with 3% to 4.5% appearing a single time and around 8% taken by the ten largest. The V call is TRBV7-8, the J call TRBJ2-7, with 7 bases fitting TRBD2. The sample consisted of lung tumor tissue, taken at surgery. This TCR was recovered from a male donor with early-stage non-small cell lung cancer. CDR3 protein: CASSTLAISYEQYF. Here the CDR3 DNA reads TGTGCCAGCAGCACACTAGCGATCTCCTACGAGCAGTACTTC.